These 31 T cell receptor beta chains originate from one sample sequenced in a study of CD8 T cells in ankylosing spondylitis. Broader study findings: Seemingly distinctive of ankylosing spondylitis blood was a TCR beta motif formed by eight highly homologous variants.

No antigens are known for them. TCRdb fed the 5' RACE reads into MiXCR, producing one record per CDR3 protein. The sample lists approximately 440,000 distinct CDR3 sequences, under 20% occurring once. Sequenced sample: blood, either unsorted or a sorted T cell fraction (not recorded which). The receptors derive from a male donor with ankylosing spondylitis.

This chain links TRBV12-3 or TRBV12-4 with TRBJ2-7; 9 positions agree with TRBD2. This CDR3 has 16 residues. Losses at the gene ends were 5 bases for V and 9 bases for J; bases not matched to a gene: 17. In DNA form, the CDR3 reads TGTGCCAGCAGTCCCAGGGGGGCGGGAGGGCCAGATTGGCAGTACTTC. Translation: CASSPRGAGGPDWQYF.

This clonotype has a handful of counts. The chain links TRBV20-1 to TRBJ2-1; D might be TRBD2 (5 bases). The germline CDR1 and CDR2 sequences are DFQATT and SNEGSKA (reference sequence). The CDR3 is made up of 15 amino acids. The V gene lost 6 bases and the J gene lost 0 bases, with 15 bases spanning the gap. The CDR3 nucleotides are TGCAGTGCCCCCAGAGGGCGCCCCTCCTACAATGAGCAGTTCTTC. Its protein product is CSAPRGRPSYNEQFF.

This clonotype turned up a few times. The chain employs TRBV28 and TRBJ2-1, with D perhaps being TRBD1 or TRBD2 (5 bases each). Germline CDR1 reads MDHEN; CDR2 reads SYDVKM. The CDR3 loop spans 12 amino acids. V lost 3 bases and J lost 13, with 13 bases in between. In DNA, the CDR3 is TGTGCCAGCAGTTTTAGTATCGGGGCTCAGTTCTTC. This encodes CASSFSIGAQFF.

The chain carries TRBV20-1 and TRBJ2-5, with 9 bases identical to TRBD2. Looked up from germline, CDR1 is DFQATT and CDR2 is SNEGSKA (reference sequence). This CDR3 spans 14 amino acids. Losses at the gene ends were 4 bases for V and 0 bases for J; bases not matched to a gene: 3. In nucleotides, the CDR3 is TGCAGTGCTATCAAGCGGGGGGACCAAGAGACCCAGTACTTC. This codes for CSAIKRGDQETQYF.

This chain uses TRBV5-6 with TRBJ2-5; 10 nucleotides line up with TRBD1. Germline CDR1 SGHDT, CDR2 YYEEEE. Unmatched junction bases numbered 7, after V lost 3 bases and J lost 2 bases. This CDR3 contains 16 residues. The CDR3 DNA sequence: TGTGCCAGCAGCTCTAACTGGGACAGGGGACAAGAGACCCAGTACTTC. The encoded protein is CASSSNWDRGQETQYF.

This chain links TRBV12-3 or TRBV12-4 with TRBJ1-2; the match to TRBD1 covers 7 bases. The junction had 8 bases not matched to a gene; V was cut back by 6 bases and J by 7 bases. The CDR3 loop spans 13 amino acids. CDR3: CASSMTGFGGYTF. In DNA form, the CDR3 reads TGTGCCAGCAGCATGACAGGGTTTGGTGGCTACACCTTC.

The chain employs TRBV5-1 and TRBJ1-1; 10 bases are a match to TRBD1. Germline V lookup: CDR1 SGHRS, CDR2 YFSETQ. This CDR3 spans 16 amino acids. J was trimmed by 3 bases and V by 3 bases; bases with no gene match: 8. CDR3 residues: CASSWGDRGRYTEAFF. The CDR3 DNA sequence: TGCGCCAGCAGCTGGGGGGACAGGGGAAGGTACACTGAAGCTTTCTTT.

CDR3 residues: CSAKRGPSTDTQYF. The CDR3 DNA reads TGCAGTGCTAAGCGGGGGCCTAGCACAGATACGCAGTATTTT. The gene calls are TRBV20-1 and TRBJ2-3, with TRBD2 identical over 8 bases. The J segment lost 0 bases and the V segment lost 4 bases, leaving 3 bases of the junction unmatched. This CDR3 contains 14 residues. Looked up from germline, CDR1 is DFQATT and CDR2 is SNEGSKA (reference sequence).

The chain recombines TRBV10-3 with TRBJ1-2; D is uncertain. The V gene lost 3 bases and the J gene lost 1 base, with 9 bases spanning the gap. The CDR3 is 14 residues long. Germline V lookup: CDR1 ENHRY, CDR2 SYGVKD. In nucleotides, the CDR3 is TGTGCCATCAGTGAAGAACCAGTTAACTATGGCTACACCTTC. Its translation: CAISEEPVNYGYTF.

The J gene is TRBJ1-1, the V gene TRBV5-1; tentative D call: TRBD1 (5 bases). Germline V lookup: CDR1 SGHRS, CDR2 YFSETQ. Trimming stripped 1 base from V and 3 bases from J, with 10 bases between. CDR3 length: 14 amino acids. The DNA for the CDR3 is TGCGCCAGCAGCTTGTTGGGGGTGGACACTGAAGCTTTCTTT. This gives the protein CASSLLGVDTEAFF.

This clonotype was seen a handful of times. V gene TRBV5-5 combines with J gene TRBJ2-3, with D uncertain. CDR3 size: 15 residues. Germline V lookup: CDR1 SGHKS, CDR2 YYEKEE (reference sequence). V gave up 3 bases and J gave up 2 bases, with 13 bases separating them. The CDR3 loop reads CASSSWTQATDTQYF. In nucleotides, the CDR3 is TGTGCCAGCAGCTCCTGGACCCAAGCCACAGATACGCAGTATTTT.

This clonotype was observed a few times. The J gene is TRBJ1-1, the V gene TRBV4-1; TRBD1 might be the D (5 bases). The germline gives CDR1 MGHRA, CDR2 YSYEKL. The V and J ends lost 0 bases and 1 base respectively, with 15 bases between them. The CDR3 runs to 17 residues. CDR3 protein: CASSQDLARGGNTEAFF. For the CDR3, the DNA is TGCGCCAGCAGCCAAGATCTGGCCCGCGGGGGGAACACTGAAGCTTTCTTT.

The chain links TRBV20-1 to TRBJ1-5, with TRBD1 as a possible D gene (5 bases). The CDR3 runs 14 residues. The ends were cut back, 6 bases at V and 4 bases at J, with 16 bases in the middle. Germline V gene data show CDR1 as DFQATT and CDR2 as SNEGSKA (reference sequence). CDR3 coding DNA: TGCAGTGCCCCTCCCCCTGGGGGTAATCAGCCCCAGCATTTT. Translating it yields CSAPPPGGNQPQHF.

The rearrangement joins TRBV7-6 to TRBJ2-1, with a possible D match to TRBD2 (6 bases). The CDR3 sequence is 15 residues long. Trimming stripped 5 bases from V and 4 bases from J, with 15 bases between. Germline V gives CDR1 SGHVS, CDR2 FNYEAQ. The CDR3 region is CASSNPGLTYNEQFF. The CDR3 bases are TGTGCCAGCAGCAACCCGGGACTCACTTACAATGAGCAGTTCTTC. Full variable domain (remainder filled in from reference TRBV7-6 and TRBJ2-1): GAGVSQSPRYKVTKRGQDVALRCDPISGHVSLYWYRQALGQGPEFLTYFNYEAQQDKSGLPNDRFSAERPEGSISTLTIQRTEQRDSAMYRCASSNPGLTYNEQFFGPGTRLTVL.

The V and J genes are TRBV20-1 and TRBJ2-3; 13 nucleotides line up with TRBD2. CDR1 and CDR2 from the germline V gene are DFQATT and SNEGSKA (reference sequence). The CDR3 totals 16 residues. J lost 0 bases, V lost 6 bases, and 6 bases had no gene match. The CDR3: CSAKGTSGTSTDTQYF. CDR3 bases: TGCAGTGCCAAAGGGACTAGCGGGACTAGCACAGATACGCAGTATTTT.

V usage is TRBV12-3 or TRBV12-4 and J usage is TRBJ2-4; the D gene could be TRBD1 or TRBD2 (5 bases each). CDR3 size: 17 residues. The V and J ends lost 5 bases and 8 bases respectively, with 25 bases between them. DNA for the CDR3: TGTGCCAGCAGTCGTCGCCCGGCAGGGTCCGGGGTGGACATTCAGTACTTC. Its protein product is CASSRRPAGSGVDIQYF.

In its sample, this clonotype was seen many times. V usage is TRBV5-1 and J usage is TRBJ2-1; D not certain. V shed 0 bases and J shed 2 bases, with 6 bases lying between them. The germline gives CDR1 SGHRS, CDR2 YFSETQ. This CDR3 comprises 14 residues. The CDR3, as DNA: TGCGCCAGCAGCTTGGCCGGCCCCTACAATGAGCAGTTCTTC. Its translation: CASSLAGPYNEQFF.

Only a few counts were recorded for this clonotype. V is TRBV11-1 and J is TRBJ2-4, with TRBD1 matching over 7 bases. With 6 bases clipped from V and 3 bases from J, the junction kept 14 bases outside the gene matches. Germline CDR1 is SGHAT and CDR2 is FQDESV (reference sequence). There are 17 residues in the CDR3. The CDR3 nucleotides read TGTGCCAGCAGTCCGGGACAGACCTCTGGAGGCAAAAACATTCAGTACTTC. Its translation: CASSPGQTSGGKNIQYF.

This chain links TRBV5-1 with TRBJ1-1; 7 bases are a match to TRBD1. With V trimmed by 0 bases and J by 4 bases, 12 bases remained unmatched. CDR1 is SGHRS and CDR2 is YFSETQ in the germline V gene. CDR3 size: 17 residues. The CDR3 here is CASSLGVRGLIGTEAFF. The CDR3 nucleotides read TGCGCCAGCAGCTTGGGTGTCAGGGGGTTAATAGGCACTGAAGCTTTCTTT.

The rearrangement joins TRBV6-1 to TRBJ1-4; a weak D match, TRBD1 (5 bases). The germline V gene encodes CDR1 MNHNS and CDR2 SASEGT. The CDR3 spans 14 residues. Trimming left V 8 bases short and J 8 bases short, with 18 bases between. The CDR3 region is CASSPGAGREKLFF. The CDR3 nucleotides are TGTGCCAGCTCCCCCGGGGCAGGGAGAGAAAAACTGTTTTTT.

The gene calls are TRBV20-1 and TRBJ2-1; 8 bases match TRBD2. There are 16 residues in the CDR3. The V gene's germline CDR1 is DFQATT and CDR2 SNEGSKA (reference sequence). V shed 4 bases, J shed 0 bases, and the junction held 8 bases outside the gene matches. The CDR3 loop is CSATPLAGSSYNEQFF. In DNA, the CDR3 is TGCAGTGCTACTCCTCTAGCGGGCAGCTCCTACAATGAGCAGTTCTTC.

The chain couples TRBV7-9 to TRBJ1-5; a possible D gene is TRBD1 (6 bases). The CDR3 totals 15 residues. CDR1 SEHNR and CDR2 FQNEAQ come from the germline V gene (reference sequence). V lost 4 bases, J lost 4 bases, and 14 bases lay in between. The CDR3 nucleotides read TGTGCCAGCAGCTCCGGGGGCGCGGGAAATCAGCCCCAGCATTTT. It codes for CASSSGGAGNQPQHF.

This clonotype was found a few times. V is TRBV5-6 and J is TRBJ2-3; no reliable D call. Trimming left V 6 bases short and J 2 bases short, with 10 bases between. This CDR3 has 13 amino acids. Germline lookup yields CDR1 SGHDT and CDR2 YYEEEE. The CDR3 coding sequence is TGTGCCAGCAAATTTTACTCCACAGATACGCAGTATTTT. Translating gives CASKFYSTDTQYF.

This clonotype has only a few counts. The chain links TRBV5-1 to TRBJ1-3, with 7 bases that match TRBD1. The CDR3 sequence is 16 residues long. The V gene end was trimmed by 3 bases and the J gene end by 3 bases; junction bases not matched to a gene: 9. The V gene's germline CDR1 is SGHRS and CDR2 YFSETQ. In DNA form, the CDR3 reads TGCGCCAGCAGCTCCTGGACAGGAGCGAATGGAAACACCATATATTTT. It codes for CASSSWTGANGNTIYF.

This clonotype was seen at least ten times. The rearrangement joins TRBV6-1 to TRBJ1-1, with 9 bases aligning to TRBD1. The germline V gene encodes CDR1 MNHNS and CDR2 SASEGT. This CDR3 is built from 14 residues. J was trimmed by 1 base and V by 5 bases; bases with no gene match: 2. The CDR3 sequence is CASSRTGANTEAFF. CDR3 DNA: TGTGCCAGCAGTCGGACAGGGGCGAACACTGAAGCTTTCTTT.

The rearrangement joins TRBV5-1 to TRBJ2-7; 9 positions agree with TRBD1. CDR3 length: 15 amino acids. Germline trimming cut 4 bases from V and 5 bases from J; bases unmatched to any gene: 10. Germline CDR1 reads SGHRS; CDR2 reads YFSETQ. The CDR3 protein is CASSRRTGENHEQYF. The CDR3 bases are TGCGCCAGCAGCCGCCGGACAGGGGAGAACCACGAGCAGTACTTC.

This clonotype appeared a few times. The chain carries TRBV29-1 and TRBJ1-1, with D unresolved. Trimming stripped 4 bases from V and 1 base from J, with 7 bases between. CDR3 length: 12 residues. Germline V lookup: CDR1 SQVTM, CDR2 ANQGSEA. In nucleotides, the CDR3 is TGCAGCGTTGTGGAATCGAACACTGAAGCTTTCTTT. Protein product: CSVVESNTEAFF.

This clonotype was seen at least ten times. The chain combines TRBV5-1 with TRBJ2-3, with a weak D call TRBD2 (6 bases). Deletions cut 0 bases from V and 3 bases from J, with 8 bases between. This CDR3 has 14 residues. Germline V gene data show CDR1 as SGHRS and CDR2 as YFSETQ. The CDR3 is CASSLVRGTDTQYF. In DNA form, the CDR3 reads TGCGCCAGCAGCTTGGTGCGGGGTACAGATACGCAGTATTTT.

The chain combines TRBV29-1 with TRBJ2-2; D might be TRBD2 (5 bases). The CDR3 has 13 residues. V lost 4 bases and J 0 bases, leaving 6 bases between the germline ends. Germline V gives CDR1 SQVTM, CDR2 ANQGSEA. The CDR3 loop is CSVVGTNTGELFF. The CDR3 nucleotides are TGCAGCGTTGTCGGGACGAACACCGGGGAGCTGTTTTTT.

This clonotype was observed a few times. V gene TRBV20-1 combines with J gene TRBJ1-5; TRBD1 is a possible D gene (5 bases). CDR1 and CDR2 (germline): DFQATT, SNEGSKA (reference sequence). The V and J ends lost 3 bases and 3 bases respectively, with 18 bases between them. The CDR3 spans 16 residues. CDR3 residues: CSASSEGPGINQPQHF. The CDR3 region has the DNA TGCAGTGCTAGTTCCGAGGGTCCAGGGATCAATCAGCCCCAGCATTTT.

This chain joins TRBV6-6 and TRBJ1-2; D perhaps matches TRBD1 (5 bases). The CDR3 spans 13 residues. Deletions cut 1 base from V and 8 bases from J, with 11 bases between. CDR1 is MNHNY, CDR2 SVGAGI, per germline (reference sequence). The CDR3 loop is CASSYFLTAGYTF. DNA of the CDR3: TGTGCCAGCAGTTACTTTCTGACAGCCGGCTACACCTTC.